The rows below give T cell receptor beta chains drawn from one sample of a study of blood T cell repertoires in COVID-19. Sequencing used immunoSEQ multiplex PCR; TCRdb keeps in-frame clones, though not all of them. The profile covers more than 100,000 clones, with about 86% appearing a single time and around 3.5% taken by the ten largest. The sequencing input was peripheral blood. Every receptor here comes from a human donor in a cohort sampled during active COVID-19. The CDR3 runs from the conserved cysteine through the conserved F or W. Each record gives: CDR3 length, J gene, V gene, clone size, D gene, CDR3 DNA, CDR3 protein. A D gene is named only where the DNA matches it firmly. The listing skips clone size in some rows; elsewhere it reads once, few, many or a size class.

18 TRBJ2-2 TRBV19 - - TGTGCCAGTAGGGATGGCCCGTCAGGGGCGGCGGACACCGGGGAGCTGTTTTTT CASRDGPSGAADTGELFF
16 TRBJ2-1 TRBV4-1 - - TGCGCCAGCAGCCAAGGAAGGGCCAGGGGGAGGTATGAGCAGTTCTTC CASSQGRARGRYEQFF
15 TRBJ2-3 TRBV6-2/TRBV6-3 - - TGTGCCAGCAGTCGATGGACACCCAGCACAGATACGCAGTATTTT CASSRWTPSTDTQYF
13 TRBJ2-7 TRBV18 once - TGTGCCAGCTCACCGTACGGGGACTACGAGCAGTACTTC CASSPYGDYEQYF
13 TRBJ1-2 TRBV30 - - TGTGCCTGGAGGGACTCCCGGCGCTATGGCTACACCTTC CAWRDSRRYGYTF
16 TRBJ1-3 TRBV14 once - TGTGCCAGCAGCCCCCGACTCGGTATTACTGGAAACACCATATATTTT CASSPRLGITGNTIYF
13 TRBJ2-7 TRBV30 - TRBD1 TGTGCCTGGAGTCGGGGACAGCGCTACGAGCAGTACTTC CAWSRGQRYEQYF
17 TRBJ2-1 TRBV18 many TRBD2 TGTGCCAGCTCACCACAGGCTAGCGGGAGGGGTCGTCATGAGCAGTTCTTC CASSPQASGRGRHEQFF
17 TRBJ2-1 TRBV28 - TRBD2 TGTGCCAGCAGTCCCGCGGGACTAGCGGGAGGAAACAATGAGCAGTTCTTC CASSPAGLAGGNNEQFF
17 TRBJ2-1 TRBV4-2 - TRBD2 TGTGCCAGCAGCCGGCGTCTAGCGGGTGGTGCCTACAATGAGCAGTTCTTC CASSRRLAGGAYNEQFF
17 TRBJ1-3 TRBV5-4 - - TGTGCCAGCAGTTCAGGAGGCAGGTTTTTCTCTGGAAACACCATATATTTT CASSSGGRFFSGNTIYF
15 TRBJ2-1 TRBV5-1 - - TGCGCCAGCAGCTTGACGGCGGGGCAAGTCAATGAGCAGTTCTTC CASSLTAGQVNEQFF
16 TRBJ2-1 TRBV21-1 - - TGTGCCAGCAGCAAAGCGCTAATAGCGGGGTACAATGAGCAGTTCTTC CASSKALIAGYNEQFF
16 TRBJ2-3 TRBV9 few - TGTGCCAGCAGCGTAGAGGCCGGGTGGAGCACAGATACGCAGTATTTT CASSVEAGWSTDTQYF
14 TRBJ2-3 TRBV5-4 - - TGTGCCAGCAGCTTGCTAGCGACCAAGGATACGCAGTATTTT CASSLLATKDTQYF
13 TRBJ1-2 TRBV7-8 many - TGTGCCAGCAGCGTACAGAGTCGTGGGGGCTACACCTTC CASSVQSRGGYTF
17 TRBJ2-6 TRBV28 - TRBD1 TGTGCCAGCAACTCCGGGACAGGGGACTCTGGGGCCAACGTCCTGACTTTC CASNSGTGDSGANVLTF